This T cell receptor (beta chain) was captured in a study of neurological immune-mediated disorders. This clonotype was seen ten or more times. Trimming removed 4 bases at V and 2 bases at J, with 11 bases between. CDR3 size: 14 residues. The germline gives CDR1 SGHDN, CDR2 FVKESK. TCRdb re-called the 5' RACE reads through MiXCR, storing one row per CDR3 protein. This repertoire shows 50,000 or so distinct CDR3 sequences, around 4% found once; its top ten account for approximately 1.5%. Sequences were obtained from PBMCs. V gene TRBV14 combines with J gene TRBJ2-5; D possibly corresponds to TRBD1 (5 bases). This clonotype was sampled from a man aged 30-40 years with multiple sclerosis. The CDR3 region is CASSPLRAQETQYF. CDR3 bases: TGTGCCAGCAGCCCTCTCAGGGCACAAGAGACCCAGTACTTC.